This TCR beta chain appears in the sequencing data of a study of shared clonotypes between healthy human individuals. From germline, CDR1 is SGDLS and CDR2 YYNGEE. V trimming: 4 bases; J trimming: 4 bases; junction bases outside the gene matches: 7. The CDR3 spans 16 residues. Replicate sorted-subset PCRs were loaded with around 200 ng DNA, 30,000 to 35,000 T cell genomes. Data came from immunoSEQ multiplex PCR; TCRdb stores just in-frame clones and leaves some out. This table has about 520,000 clones, 95% to 97% appearing once. The TCR was taken from a woman aged 30 to 39 in good health. The chain is built from TRBV9 and TRBJ2-7; 14 positions agree with TRBD2. The sequenced sample consisted of naive CD4+ T cells sorted from blood. Subset described: CD45RA+ positively selected. The DNA for the CDR3 is TGTGCCAGCAGCATCTCGGGGACTAGCGGGAGTTACGAGCAGTACTTC. Amino acids: CASSISGTSGSYEQYF.